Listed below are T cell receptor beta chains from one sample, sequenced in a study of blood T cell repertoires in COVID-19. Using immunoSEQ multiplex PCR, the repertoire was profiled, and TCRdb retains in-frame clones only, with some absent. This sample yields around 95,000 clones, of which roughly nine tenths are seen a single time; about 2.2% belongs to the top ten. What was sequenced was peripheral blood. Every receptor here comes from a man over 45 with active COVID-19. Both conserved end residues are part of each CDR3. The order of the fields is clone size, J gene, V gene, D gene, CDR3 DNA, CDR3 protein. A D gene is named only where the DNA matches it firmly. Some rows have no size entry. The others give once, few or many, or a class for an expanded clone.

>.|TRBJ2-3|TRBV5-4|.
TGTGCCAGCAGCTTGAGCGTTATAGACGGCACAGATACGCAGTATTTT
CASSLSVIDGTDTQYF
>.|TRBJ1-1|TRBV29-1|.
TGCAGCGTTGACAGGGGTTCTGAAGCTTTCTTT
CSVDRGSEAFF
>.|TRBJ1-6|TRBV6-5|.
TGTGCCAGCAGTTCCCCCAGTAATTCACCCCTCCACTTT
CASSSPSNSPLHF
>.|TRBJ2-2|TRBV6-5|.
TGTGCCAGCAGGTACCCCGGGAACACCGGGGAGCTGTTTTTT
CASRYPGNTGELFF
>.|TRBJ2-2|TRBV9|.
TGTGCCAGCAGCGTAGCCGCGGCCGTCACCGGGGAGCTGTTTTTT
CASSVAAAVTGELFF
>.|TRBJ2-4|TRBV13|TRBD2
TGTGCCAGCAGCTTAGAAGCGGGAGGGAAAAACATTCAGTACTTC
CASSLEAGGKNIQYF
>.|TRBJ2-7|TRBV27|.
TGTGCCACCAAATTTCCCCGGGGGGAGCAGTACTTC
CATKFPRGEQYF
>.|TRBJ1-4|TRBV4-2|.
TGTGCCAGCAGCCAAGTTGGGCAGGGCGAGGAAAAACTGTTTTTT
CASSQVGQGEEKLFF
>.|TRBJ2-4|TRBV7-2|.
TGTGCCAGCAGCTTAGGGACGGGAAGTATTCAGTACTTC
CASSLGTGSIQYF
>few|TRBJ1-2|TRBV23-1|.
TGCGCCAGCAGTCAAGTCTCCCGGGAGGAGGGAGAGTATGGCTACACCTTC
CASSQVSREEGEYGYTF
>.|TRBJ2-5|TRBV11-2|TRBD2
TGTGCCAGCAGCCTAGGGACTAGCGGGATTCAAGAGACCCAGTACTTC
CASSLGTSGIQETQYF
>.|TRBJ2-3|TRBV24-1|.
TGTGCCACCAGTGAGGGAACAGGGACAGATACGCAGTATTTT
CATSEGTGTDTQYF
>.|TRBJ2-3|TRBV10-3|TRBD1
TGTGCCATCAGGGGGGGGACAGGGGCAGATACGCAGTATTTT
CAIRGGTGADTQYF
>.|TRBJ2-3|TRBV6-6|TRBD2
TGTGCCAGCAGCGTTGGAGCCCGCACCGGGACTAGCGGGAGCGCCACAGATACGCAGTATTTT
CASSVGARTGTSGSATDTQYF
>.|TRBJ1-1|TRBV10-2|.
TGCGCCACCTCCTTGGGGGACTATTACACTGAAGCTTTCTTT
CATSLGDYYTEAFF
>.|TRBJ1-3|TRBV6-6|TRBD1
TGTGCCAGCAGTTACGCCGAGGGACAGGGTAGAAACACCATATATTTT
CASSYAEGQGRNTIYF
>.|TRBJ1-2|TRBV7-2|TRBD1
TGTGCCAGCAGCCCTGGCGCGGACAGGGGATCACAAATGTTCTATGGCTACACCTTC
CASSPGADRGSQMFYGYTF
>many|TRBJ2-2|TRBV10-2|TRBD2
TGCGCCACCCACTTGGGACTAGCGGGGGTCACCGGGGAGCTGTTTTTT
CATHLGLAGVTGELFF
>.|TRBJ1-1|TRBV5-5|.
TGTGCCAGCAGCTTGGCCGGTGGGGCATCAGCTTTCTTT
CASSLAGGASAFF
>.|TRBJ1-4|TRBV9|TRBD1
TGTGCCAGCAGCGTGACAGGGGCTAATGAAAAACTGTTTTTT
CASSVTGANEKLFF
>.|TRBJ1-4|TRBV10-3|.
TGTGCCATCAGTGAAGGGTTACAGGGCGGTGAAAAACTGTTTTTT
CAISEGLQGGEKLFF
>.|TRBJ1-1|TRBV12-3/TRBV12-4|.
TGTGCCAGCACCCCCAGGGTGAACACTGAAGCTTTCTTT
CASTPRVNTEAFF
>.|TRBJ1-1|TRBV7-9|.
TGTGCCAGCAGCCTAGGAGGGTCGACTGAAGCTTTCTTT
CASSLGGSTEAFF
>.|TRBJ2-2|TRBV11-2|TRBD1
TGTGCCAGCAGCTTGGGACAGGCCACCGGGGAGCTGTTTTTT
CASSLGQATGELFF
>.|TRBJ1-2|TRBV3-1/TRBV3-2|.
TGTGCCAGCAGCCAATTAAATGTTTTCCCCTTTAACTATGGCTACACCTTC
CASSQLNVFPFNYGYTF
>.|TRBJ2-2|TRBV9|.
TGTGCCAGCAGCGTAGATAGAGCGAACACCGGGGAGCTGTTTTTT
CASSVDRANTGELFF
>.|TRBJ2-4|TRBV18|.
TGTGCCAGCTCACCCGACGAGGGGGTGCTAGCCAAAAACATTCAGTACTTC
CASSPDEGVLAKNIQYF
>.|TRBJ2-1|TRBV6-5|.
TGTGCCAGCACCGGAGGTCTCCTTAACAATGAGCAGTTCTTC
CASTGGLLNNEQFF
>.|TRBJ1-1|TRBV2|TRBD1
TGTGCCAGCAGTGAAGCGTTGGGGACAGGTAACACTGAAGCTTTCTTT
CASSEALGTGNTEAFF
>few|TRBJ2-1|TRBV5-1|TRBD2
TGCGCCAGCAGCTTGGCGGGAGCGGGGGGGCAGAATGAGCAGTTCTTC
CASSLAGAGGQNEQFF
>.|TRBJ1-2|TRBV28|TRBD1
TGTGCCAGCAGCCGAGGGGGCGCGGGCGGCTACACCTTC
CASSRGGAGGYTF
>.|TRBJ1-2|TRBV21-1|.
TGTGCCAGGGGGGAGGATGGCTACACCTTC
CARGEDGYTF
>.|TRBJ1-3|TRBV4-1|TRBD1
TGCGCCAGCAGCCAACCCCCGGGACAGGGATCCCGGTCTGGAAACACCATATATTTT
CASSQPPGQGSRSGNTIYF
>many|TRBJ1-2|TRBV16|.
TGTGCCAGCAGCCGGAAACAGGGCGTCGGGGGCTACACCTTC
CASSRKQGVGGYTF
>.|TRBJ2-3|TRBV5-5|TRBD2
TGTGCCAGCAGCTTGGTGCGACTAGCGGGAGGGTATAGTGGCACAGATACGCAGTATTTT
CASSLVRLAGGYSGTDTQYF
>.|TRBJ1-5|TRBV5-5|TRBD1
TGTGCCAGCAGCTTTGAACTGACCCGGACAGGGGGAAATCAGCCCCAGCATTTT
CASSFELTRTGGNQPQHF
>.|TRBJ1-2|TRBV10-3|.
TGTGCCATCAGTGAGGCGGGCGATTTGCGGGGCTACACCTTC
CAISEAGDLRGYTF
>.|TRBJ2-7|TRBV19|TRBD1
TGTGCCAGTAGTATAGGGACAGGGACCTACGAGCAGTACTTC
CASSIGTGTYEQYF
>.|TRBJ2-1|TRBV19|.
TGTGCCAGTGGGCGGGTAGGTGAGCAGTTCTTC
CASGRVGEQFF
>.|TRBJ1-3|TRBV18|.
TGTGCCTCGGCGACACAGCCCTCTGGAAACACCATATATTTT
CASATQPSGNTIYF
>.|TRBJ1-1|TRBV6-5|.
TGTGCCTCAGGTCCCTTGGACACTGAAGCTTTCTTT
CASGPLDTEAFF
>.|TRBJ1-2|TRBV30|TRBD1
TGTGCCTGGAGTCTTCGGGACAGAGGGCGGTTAGGCTACACCTTC
CAWSLRDRGRLGYTF
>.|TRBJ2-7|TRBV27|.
TGTGCCAGCAGTTTAGGGCAGGGTACCTACGAGCAGTACTTC
CASSLGQGTYEQYF
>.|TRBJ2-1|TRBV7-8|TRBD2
TGTGCCAGCAGCCCCCCGGGGGGGGGTGGGAATGAGCAGTTCTTC
CASSPPGGGGNEQFF
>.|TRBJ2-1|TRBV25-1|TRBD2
TGTGCCAGCAGTGAATCGGGTGGGAGGGATTACAATGAGCAGTTCTTC
CASSESGGRDYNEQFF